Following are 27 T cell receptor beta chains from one sample sequenced in a study of blood T cell repertoires in COVID-19. The table came from immunoSEQ multiplex PCR; TCRdb's copy has only in-frame clones and leaves some out. This repertoire shows about 200,000 clones, around 90% found once; its top ten account for over 0.95%. The specimen sequenced was PBMCs or T cells enriched from blood (not recorded which). These receptors all stem from a man between 25 and 39 years old who had recovered from COVID-19.

The chain carries TRBV20-1 and TRBJ2-7; 10 positions match TRBD2. Germline trimming cut 3 bases from V and 1 base from J; bases unmatched to any gene: 12. The CDR3 loop spans 17 amino acids. Germline CDR1 and CDR2: DFQATT and SNEGSKA (reference sequence). CDR3 loop: CSASSELAGEISYEQYF. CDR3 in DNA: TGCAGTGCTAGTAGTGAGCTAGCGGGAGAGATTTCCTACGAGCAGTACTTC.

Details on this clone: The same CDR3 is also encoded by other DNA sequences in this sample. The CDR3 is CATSRDRGEKLFF. The CDR3 nucleotides read TGTGCCACCAGCAGAGATCGGGGTGAAAAACTGTTTTTT. The chain has TRBV15 and TRBJ1-4; D is unclear. This CDR3 is 13 amino acids long. V dropped 0 bases and J dropped 7 bases, with 6 bases sitting between them. CDR1 is LNHNV and CDR2 is YYDKDF in the germline V gene (reference sequence).

The rearrangement links TRBV4-1 to TRBJ2-5; 8 bases match TRBD1. After removal of 4 bases from V and 5 bases from J, the junction contained 6 bases not matched to a gene. The CDR3 consists of 14 residues. Germline CDR1 and CDR2: MGHRA and YSYEKL. The CDR3 here is CASSRKQGDETQYF. For the CDR3, the DNA is TGCGCCAGCAGCCGGAAACAGGGGGATGAGACCCAGTACTTC.

This clone was observed a few times. The gene calls are TRBV27 and TRBJ2-3, with 11 bases that match TRBD1. Germline V gene lookup returns CDR1 MNHEY and CDR2 SMNVEV (reference sequence). The CDR3 is made up of 17 amino acids. V dropped 2 bases and J dropped 4; count of bases not matched to a gene: 8. The CDR3 sequence: CASSLRIGTGGSDTQYF. The CDR3 bases are TGTGCCAGCAGTTTACGGATTGGGACAGGGGGTTCAGATACGCAGTATTTT.

The J gene is TRBJ2-7, the V gene TRBV6-5; a possible D gene is TRBD1 (5 bases). Trimming took 0 bases from V and 3 from J, leaving 15 bases between them. CDR1 is MNHEY and CDR2 is SVGAGI in the germline V gene. The CDR3 is 16 residues long. CDR3 nucleotide sequence: TGTGCCAGCAGTTACTCCCTAGGACACCTAGACTACGAGCAGTACTTC. Translating gives CASSYSLGHLDYEQYF.

The chain employs TRBV30 and TRBJ1-6, with D maybe TRBD1 (6 bases). This CDR3 comprises 12 residues. The V end was cut by 5 bases, the J end by 7 bases, with 9 bases between. CDR1 is GTSNPN, CDR2 SVGIG, per germline (reference sequence). CDR3 loop: CAWGDTNSPLHF. CDR3 bases: TGTGCCTGGGGGGACACCAATTCACCCCTCCACTTT. Supplemented by reference TRBV30 and TRBJ1-6, the full variable domain reads SQTIHQWPATLVQPVGSPLSLECTVEGTSNPNLYWYRQAAGRGLQLLFYSVGIGQISSEVPQNLSASRPQDRQFILSSKKLLLSDSGFYLCAWGDTNSPLHFGNGTRLTVT.

This chain uses TRBV2 with TRBJ2-1; 8 positions match TRBD2. The V gene end was trimmed by 3 bases and the J gene end by 9 bases; junction bases not matched to a gene: 7. This CDR3 comprises 14 residues. CDR1 is SNHLY and CDR2 is FYNNEI in the germline V gene. The DNA of the CDR3 is TGTGCCAGCAGTGAGGAGCGGGAGTTCACTGAGCAGTTCTTC. Amino acids: CASSEEREFTEQFF.

This chain uses TRBV28 with TRBJ2-2, with 9 bases identical to TRBD2. J was trimmed by 6 bases and V by 3 bases; bases with no gene match: 11. The CDR3 is made up of 17 amino acids. Germline CDR1 is MDHEN and CDR2 is SYDVKM. The CDR3 region is CASSFIAGGPKAGELFF. CDR3 coding DNA: TGTGCCAGCAGTTTTATTGCGGGAGGGCCGAAGGCCGGGGAGCTGTTTTTT.

The chain is built from TRBV5-1 and TRBJ1-2, with a possible D match to TRBD1 (5 bases). This CDR3 has 12 amino acids. Germline V lookup: CDR1 SGHRS, CDR2 YFSETQ. V was pared by 7 bases and J by 2 bases, with 9 bases between. The CDR3: CASGAENYGYTF. Here the CDR3 DNA reads TGCGCCAGCGGGGCAGAGAACTATGGCTACACCTTC.

The chain couples TRBV28 to TRBJ2-7; the D gene is possibly TRBD1 (5 bases). Trimming took 8 bases from V and 2 from J, leaving 22 bases between them. In germline, CDR1 is MDHEN, CDR2 SYDVKM. The CDR3 covers 16 residues. This chain's CDR3 is CASPPAKAGPTYEQYF. CDR3 coding DNA: TGTGCCAGCCCGCCCGCCAAGGCAGGGCCTACCTACGAGCAGTACTTC.

This clone showed up just a few times. The rearrangement uses TRBV19 and TRBJ2-2, with a possible D match to TRBD1 (6 bases). CDR1 is LNHDA and CDR2 is SQIVND in the germline V gene (reference sequence). The ends were cut back, 5 bases at V and 0 bases at J, with 16 bases in the middle. This CDR3 has 17 residues. The CDR3 sequence is CASSPRGGNTNTGELFF. DNA for the CDR3: TGTGCCAGTAGTCCGCGAGGGGGAAATACGAACACCGGGGAGCTGTTTTTT.

The V and J genes are TRBV19 and TRBJ1-2; 10 positions agree with TRBD1. The CDR3 is made up of 16 amino acids. The germline V gene encodes CDR1 LNHDA and CDR2 SQIVND (reference sequence). J was trimmed by 7 bases and V by 7 bases; bases with no gene match: 15. CDR3 DNA: TGTGCCAGTACGCAAAGGGACAGGGGATGGGTCGGTGGCTACACCTTC. Translation gives CASTQRDRGWVGGYTF.

The V call is TRBV18, the J call TRBJ2-5, with a weak D call TRBD2 (6 bases). Trimming removed 3 bases from V and 2 bases from J, with 16 bases in between. Germline lookup yields CDR1 KGHSH and CDR2 LQKENI. CDR3 size: 16 residues. The CDR3 bases are TGTGCCAGCTCACCTCCGGCGGGGCGATATCAAGAGACCCAGTACTTC. It translates to CASSPPAGRYQETQYF.

V and J are TRBV5-1 and TRBJ2-3; perhaps TRBD1 as D (6 bases). This CDR3 has 14 residues. In germline, CDR1 is SGHRS, CDR2 YFSETQ. V gave up 2 bases and J gave up 4 bases, with 11 bases separating them. The CDR3 bases are TGCGCCAGCAGCTTAGGACAGCAAGCAGATACGCAGTATTTT. It codes for CASSLGQQADTQYF.

The gene calls are TRBV7-9 and TRBJ1-2, with a tentative D call TRBD1 (6 bases). V was cut by 5 bases and J by 2 bases, with 18 bases left in between. Per the germline V gene, CDR1 is SEHNR and CDR2 is FQNEAQ (reference sequence). The CDR3 contains 16 residues. The CDR3 sequence is CASSPFGTPNNYGYTF. The CDR3 region has the DNA TGTGCCAGCAGCCCCTTCGGGACACCAAACAACTATGGCTACACCTTC. The whole variable domain, remainder taken from reference TRBV7-9 and TRBJ1-2, is DTGVSQNPRHKITKRGQNVTFRCDPISEHNRLYWYRQTLGQGPEFLTYFQNEAQLEKSRLLSDRFSAERPKGSFSTLEIQRTEQGDSAMYLCASSPFGTPNNYGYTFGSGTRLTVV.

The chain carries TRBV6-5 and TRBJ2-3; TRBD2 matches 12 bases. J gave up 4 bases and V 4 bases, and 6 bases lay outside the gene matches. This CDR3 has 16 amino acids. Germline CDR1 is MNHEY and CDR2 is SVGAGI. Written as DNA, the CDR3 is TGTGCCAGCAGTTCCTCTAGCGGGGGGGTTTCAGATACGCAGTATTTT. This sequence encodes CASSSSSGGVSDTQYF.

CDR3 in amino acids: CASSFVAGGSYNEQFF. In DNA form, the CDR3 reads TGTGCCAGCAGCTTCGTAGCGGGGGGTTCCTACAATGAGCAGTTCTTC. The chain joins TRBV7-8 to TRBJ2-1, with TRBD2 matching over 10 bases. The CDR3 is made up of 16 amino acids. The germline V gene encodes CDR1 SGHVS and CDR2 FQNEAQ. The junction had 3 bases not matched to a gene; V was cut back by 3 bases and J by 1 base.

This rearrangement joins TRBV30 to TRBJ2-5; no reliable D call. Trimming stripped 0 bases from V and 3 bases from J, with 8 bases between. The CDR3 covers 13 residues. Per the germline V gene, CDR1 is GTSNPN and CDR2 is SVGIG (reference sequence). CDR3 loop: CAWSVTVKETQYF. CDR3 nucleotide sequence: TGTGCCTGGAGTGTAACAGTAAAAGAGACCCAGTACTTC.

The CDR3 sequence: CASSFPPDRDNQPQHF. CDR3 in DNA: TGTGCCAGTAGTTTCCCACCGGACAGGGATAATCAGCCCCAGCATTTT. The chain uses TRBV19 and TRBJ1-5, with 8 bases matching TRBD1. The V gene end was trimmed by 5 bases and the J gene end by 4 bases; junction bases not matched to a gene: 10. CDR1 is LNHDA and CDR2 is SQIVND in the germline V gene (reference sequence). The CDR3 loop spans 16 amino acids.

J is TRBJ2-7 and V is TRBV10-2; TRBD1 might be the D (6 bases). CDR1 is WSHSY and CDR2 is SAAADI in the germline V gene. Trimming cost V 8 bases and J 7 bases, with 21 bases left between them. This CDR3 spans 14 amino acids. Written as DNA, the CDR3 is TGCGCCAGCCAGAAAGAGCAGGGGCTCGGGGAGCAGTACTTC. It translates to CASQKEQGLGEQYF.

J is TRBJ2-3 and V is TRBV12-3 or TRBV12-4; perhaps TRBD2 as D (5 bases). There are 12 residues in the CDR3. Trimming removed 6 bases at V and 4 bases at J, with 8 bases between. CDR3: CASRPEADTQYF. The CDR3 DNA follows: TGTGCCAGCAGGCCGGAGGCAGATACGCAGTATTTT.

The V call is TRBV5-4, the J call TRBJ2-7; possibly TRBD2 for D (6 bases). This CDR3 has 14 residues. V was trimmed by 4 bases and J by 1 base, leaving 12 bases between them. Germline-derived CDR1 and CDR2 are SGHNT and YYREEE (reference sequence). Here the CDR3 reads CASSPVGGSYEQYF. The CDR3 DNA reads as TGTGCCAGCAGCCCGGTTGGGGGGTCCTACGAGCAGTACTTC.

This chain uses TRBV7-9 with TRBJ1-5, with 12 nucleotides matching TRBD1. The CDR3 runs to 17 residues. Germline trimming cut 4 bases from V and 7 bases from J; bases unmatched to any gene: 11. Germline values: CDR1 SEHNR, CDR2 FQNEAQ (reference sequence). CDR3 DNA sequence: TGTGCCAGCAGCTCTGGGACAGGGGGCCTTTCAGGCCAGCCCCAGCATTTT. Protein: CASSSGTGGLSGQPQHF. The variable domain in full, completed from reference TRBV7-9 and TRBJ1-5, reads DTGVSQNPRHKITKRGQNVTFRCDPISEHNRLYWYRQTLGQGPEFLTYFQNEAQLEKSRLLSDRFSAERPKGSFSTLEIQRTEQGDSAMYLCASSSGTGGLSGQPQHFGDGTRLSIL.

The chain has TRBV3-1 (or the pseudogene TRBV3-2) and TRBJ2-7; D remains unclear. The CDR3 is 12 residues long. Germline CDR1 reads LGHDT; CDR2 reads YNNKEL (reference sequence). The ends were cut back, 0 bases at V and 6 bases at J, with 6 bases in the middle. Written as DNA, the CDR3 is TGTGCCAGCAGCCAAGATTATCGCGAGCAGTACTTC. Protein sequence: CASSQDYREQYF.

The chain couples TRBV19 to TRBJ2-4; D gene uncertain. Trimming left V 5 bases short and J 11 bases short, with 7 bases between. Germline assignment: CDR1 LNHDA and CDR2 SQIVND (reference sequence). This CDR3 region has 10 residues. The CDR3 region is CASSLAFQYF. The DNA for the CDR3 is TGTGCCAGTAGTTTGGCCTTTCAGTACTTC.

The V and J genes are TRBV29-1 and TRBJ1-1; 9 nucleotides agree with TRBD1. Germline values: CDR1 SQVTM, CDR2 ANQGSEA. V lost 3 bases, J lost 5 bases, and 13 bases stayed unmatched. This CDR3 comprises 16 residues. CDR3 DNA: TGCAGCGTTGAGGCCCGGAACAGGGGGCGCCGGACTGAAGCTTTCTTT. Its protein is CSVEARNRGRRTEAFF.

CDR3 coding DNA: TGTGCCAGCAGTTACGTCGGGAGCACAGATACGCAGTATTTT. It yields the protein CASSYVGSTDTQYF. The chain combines TRBV6-6 with TRBJ2-3; no clear D gene. Germline CDR1 is MNHNY and CDR2 is SVGAGI (reference sequence). The CDR3 length is 14 residues. V was cut by 2 bases and J by 0 bases, with 6 bases left in between.